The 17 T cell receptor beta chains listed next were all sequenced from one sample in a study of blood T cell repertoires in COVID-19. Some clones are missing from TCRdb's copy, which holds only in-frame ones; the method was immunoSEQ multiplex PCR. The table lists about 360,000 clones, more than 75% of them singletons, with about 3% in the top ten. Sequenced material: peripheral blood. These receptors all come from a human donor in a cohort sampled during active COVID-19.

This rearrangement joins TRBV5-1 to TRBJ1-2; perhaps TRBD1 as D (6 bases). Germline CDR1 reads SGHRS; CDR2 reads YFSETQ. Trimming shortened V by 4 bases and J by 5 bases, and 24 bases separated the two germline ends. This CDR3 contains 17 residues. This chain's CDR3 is CASSPNRRVDSKYGYTF. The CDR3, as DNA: TGCGCCAGCAGCCCCAACCGGCGGGTGGACAGCAAGTATGGCTACACCTTC.

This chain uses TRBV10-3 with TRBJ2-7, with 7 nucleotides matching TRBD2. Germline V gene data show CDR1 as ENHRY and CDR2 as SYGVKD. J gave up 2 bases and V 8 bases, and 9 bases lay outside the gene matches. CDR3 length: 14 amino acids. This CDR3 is CAISRELQTYEQYF. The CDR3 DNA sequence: TGTGCCATCTCGCGGGAGTTACAAACCTACGAGCAGTACTTC.

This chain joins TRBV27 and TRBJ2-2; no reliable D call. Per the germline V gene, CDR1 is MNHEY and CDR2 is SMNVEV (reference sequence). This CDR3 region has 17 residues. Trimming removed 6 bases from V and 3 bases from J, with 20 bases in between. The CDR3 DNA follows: TGTGCCAGCAGCTCCCTTCGCTTGCGTCAGGACACCGGGGAGCTGTTTTTT. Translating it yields CASSSLRLRQDTGELFF.

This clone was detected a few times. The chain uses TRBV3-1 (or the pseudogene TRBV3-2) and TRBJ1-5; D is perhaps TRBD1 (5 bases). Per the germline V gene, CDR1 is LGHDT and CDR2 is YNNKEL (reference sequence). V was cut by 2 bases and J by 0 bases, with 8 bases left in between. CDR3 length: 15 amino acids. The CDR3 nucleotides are TGTGCCAGCAGCCAATCGGACACTAGCAATCAGCCCCAGCATTTT. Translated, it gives CASSQSDTSNQPQHF.

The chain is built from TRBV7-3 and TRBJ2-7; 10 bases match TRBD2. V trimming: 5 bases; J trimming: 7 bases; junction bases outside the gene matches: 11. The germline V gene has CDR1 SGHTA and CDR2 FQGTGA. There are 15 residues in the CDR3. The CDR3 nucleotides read TGTGCCAGCAGCCAAGGACTAGCGGCTCTCCCGGAGCAGTACTTC. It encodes CASSQGLAALPEQYF.

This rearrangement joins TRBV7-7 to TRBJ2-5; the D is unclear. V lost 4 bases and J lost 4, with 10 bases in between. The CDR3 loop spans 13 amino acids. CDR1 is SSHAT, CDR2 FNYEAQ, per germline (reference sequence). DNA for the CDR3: TGTGCCAGCAGCTCCGGTTTCTCAGAGACCCAGTACTTC. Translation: CASSSGFSETQYF.

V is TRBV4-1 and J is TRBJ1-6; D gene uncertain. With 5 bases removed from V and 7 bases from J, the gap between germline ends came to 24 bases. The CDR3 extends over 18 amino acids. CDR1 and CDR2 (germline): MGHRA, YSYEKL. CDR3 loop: CASSRSGEVSVLNSPLHF. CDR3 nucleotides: TGCGCCAGCAGCAGATCCGGCGAGGTATCCGTTTTGAATTCACCCCTCCACTTT.

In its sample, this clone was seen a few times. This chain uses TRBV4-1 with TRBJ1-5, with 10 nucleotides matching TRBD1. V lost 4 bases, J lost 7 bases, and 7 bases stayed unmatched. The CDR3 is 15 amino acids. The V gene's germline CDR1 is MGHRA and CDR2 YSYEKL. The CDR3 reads CASSPSGTGDQPQHF. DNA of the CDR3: TGCGCCAGCAGCCCCTCCGGGACAGGGGACCAGCCCCAGCATTTT.

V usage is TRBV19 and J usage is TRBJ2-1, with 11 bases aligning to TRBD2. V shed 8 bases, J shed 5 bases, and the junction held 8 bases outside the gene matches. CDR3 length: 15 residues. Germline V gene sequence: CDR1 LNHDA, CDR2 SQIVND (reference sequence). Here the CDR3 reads CASSPLAGVDNEQFF. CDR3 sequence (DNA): TGTGCCAGTTCTCCACTAGCGGGAGTGGACAATGAGCAGTTCTTC.

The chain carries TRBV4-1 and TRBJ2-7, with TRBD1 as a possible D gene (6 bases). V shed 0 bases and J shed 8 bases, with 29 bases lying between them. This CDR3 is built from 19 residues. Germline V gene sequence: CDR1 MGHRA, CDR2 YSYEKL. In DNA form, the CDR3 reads TGCGCCAGCAGCCAAGATAGGGCCCTAAACTCCGGGACACCGTACCAGCAGTACTTC. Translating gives CASSQDRALNSGTPYQQYF.

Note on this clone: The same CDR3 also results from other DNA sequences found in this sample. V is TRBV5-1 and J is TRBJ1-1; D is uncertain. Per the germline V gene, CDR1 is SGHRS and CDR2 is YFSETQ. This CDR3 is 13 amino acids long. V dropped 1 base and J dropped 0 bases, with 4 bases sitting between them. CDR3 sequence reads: CASSLSLNTEAFF. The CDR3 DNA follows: TGCGCCAGCAGCTTGTCTTTGAACACTGAAGCTTTCTTT. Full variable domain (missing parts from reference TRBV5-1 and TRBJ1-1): KAGVTQTPRYLIKTRGQQVTLSCSPISGHRSVSWYQQTPGQGLQFLFEYFSETQRNKGNFPGRFSGRQFSNSRSEMNVSTLELGDSALYLCASSLSLNTEAFFGQGTRLTVV.

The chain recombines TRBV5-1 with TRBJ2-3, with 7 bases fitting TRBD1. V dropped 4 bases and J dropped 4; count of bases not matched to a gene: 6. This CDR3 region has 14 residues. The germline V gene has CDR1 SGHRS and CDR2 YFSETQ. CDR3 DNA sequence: TGCGCCAGCAGCATAGACAGGGCCCCAGATACGCAGTATTTT. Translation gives CASSIDRAPDTQYF. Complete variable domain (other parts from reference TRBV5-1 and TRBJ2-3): KAGVTQTPRYLIKTRGQQVTLSCSPISGHRSVSWYQQTPGQGLQFLFEYFSETQRNKGNFPGRFSGRQFSNSRSEMNVSTLELGDSALYLCASSIDRAPDTQYFGPGTRLTVL.

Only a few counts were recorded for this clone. In DNA, the CDR3 is TGTGCCAGCTCACGCCAGCGCGGCGATGAGCAGTTCTTC. Translation: CASSRQRGDEQFF. The chain couples TRBV18 to TRBJ2-1; D remains unclear. The ends were cut back, 4 bases at V and 8 bases at J, with 12 bases in the middle. From germline, CDR1 is KGHSH and CDR2 LQKENI. CDR3 length equals 13 residues.

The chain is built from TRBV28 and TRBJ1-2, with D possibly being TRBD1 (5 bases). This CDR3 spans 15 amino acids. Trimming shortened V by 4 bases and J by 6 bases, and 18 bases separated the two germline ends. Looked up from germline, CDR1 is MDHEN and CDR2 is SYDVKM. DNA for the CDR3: TGTGCCAGCAGTTCGTTCCGGAGACAGAGCCATGGCTACACCTTC. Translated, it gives CASSSFRRQSHGYTF.

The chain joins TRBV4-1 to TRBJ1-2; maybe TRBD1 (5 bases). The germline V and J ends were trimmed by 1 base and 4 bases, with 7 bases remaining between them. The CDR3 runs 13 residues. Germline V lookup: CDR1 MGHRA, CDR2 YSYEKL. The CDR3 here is CASSQGQLYGYTF. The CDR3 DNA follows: TGCGCCAGCAGCCAAGGACAGCTCTATGGCTACACCTTC.

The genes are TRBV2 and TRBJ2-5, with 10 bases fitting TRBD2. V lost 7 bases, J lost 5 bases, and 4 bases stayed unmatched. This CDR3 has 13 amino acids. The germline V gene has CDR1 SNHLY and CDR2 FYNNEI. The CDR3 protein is CASKGLASETQYF. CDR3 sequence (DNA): TGTGCCAGCAAGGGACTAGCGAGTGAGACCCAGTACTTC.

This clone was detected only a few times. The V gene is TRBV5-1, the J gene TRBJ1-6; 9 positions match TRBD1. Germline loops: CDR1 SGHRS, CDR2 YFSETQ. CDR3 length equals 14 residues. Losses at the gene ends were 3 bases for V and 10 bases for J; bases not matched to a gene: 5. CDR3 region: CASSWDREKSPLHF. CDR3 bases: TGCGCCAGCAGCTGGGACAGGGAAAAATCACCCCTCCACTTT.